This T cell receptor beta chain was captured in a study of cytomegalovirus exposure and HLA in healthy donors. Trimming cost V 0 bases and J 5 bases, with 5 bases left between them. This CDR3 has 12 residues. Unrecorded immune exposure was likely among donors, who were nominally healthy when sampled. Vbeta (60) and Jbeta (13) primers were used in the PCR. This table comes from immunoSEQ multiplex PCR, and its TCRdb copy is limited to in-frame clones, with some not included. This table holds roughly 100,000 clones, approximately 84% found once. Study-wide results and caveats: Presence/absence analyses assumed roughly uniform sequencing depth across donors. Several of the most significant clusters appeared linked to common viral pathogens, based on a later analysis. CMV serostatus was the sole immune exposure information available.

Worth noting for this clone: What it recognizes is unknown.

This TCR was recovered from a male donor in good health and CMV-seronegative. Sample: PBMCs. This chain connects TRBV23-1 to TRBJ2-7; D gene uncertain. TRBV23-1 is designated an ORF whose function remains uncertain. The CDR3 here is CASSQSRDEQYF. CDR3 nucleotide sequence: TGCGCCAGCAGTCAATCTCGAGACGAGCAGTACTTC.